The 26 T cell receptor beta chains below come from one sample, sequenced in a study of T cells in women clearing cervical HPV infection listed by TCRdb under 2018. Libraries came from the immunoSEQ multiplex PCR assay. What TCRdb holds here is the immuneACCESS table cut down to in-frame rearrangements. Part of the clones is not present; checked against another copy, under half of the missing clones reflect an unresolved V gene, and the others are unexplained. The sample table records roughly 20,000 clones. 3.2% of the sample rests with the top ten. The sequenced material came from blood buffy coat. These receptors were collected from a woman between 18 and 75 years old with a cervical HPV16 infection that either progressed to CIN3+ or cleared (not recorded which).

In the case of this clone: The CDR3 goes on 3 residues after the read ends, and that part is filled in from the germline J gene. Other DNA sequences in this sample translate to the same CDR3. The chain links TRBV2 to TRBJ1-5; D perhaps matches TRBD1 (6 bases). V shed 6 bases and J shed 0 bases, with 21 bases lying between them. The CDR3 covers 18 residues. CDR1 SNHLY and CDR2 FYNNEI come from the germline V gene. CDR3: CASSGDSSGGYSNQPQHF. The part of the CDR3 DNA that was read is TGTGCCAGCAGCGGGGACTCAAGCGGGGGCTATAGCAATCAGCCC.

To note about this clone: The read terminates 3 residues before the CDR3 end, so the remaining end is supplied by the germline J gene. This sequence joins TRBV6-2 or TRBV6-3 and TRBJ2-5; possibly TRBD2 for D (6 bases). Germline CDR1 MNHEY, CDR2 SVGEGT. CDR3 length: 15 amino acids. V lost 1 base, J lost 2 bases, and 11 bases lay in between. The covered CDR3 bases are TGTGCCAGCAGTTACTTCCCGGGGGTACAAGAGACC. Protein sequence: CASSYFPGVQET. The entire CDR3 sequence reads CASSYFPGVQETQYF.

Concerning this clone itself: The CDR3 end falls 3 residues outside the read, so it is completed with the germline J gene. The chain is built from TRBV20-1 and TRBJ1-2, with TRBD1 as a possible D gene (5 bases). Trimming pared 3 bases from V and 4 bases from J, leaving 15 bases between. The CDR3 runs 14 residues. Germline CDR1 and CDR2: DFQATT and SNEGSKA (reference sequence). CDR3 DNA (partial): TGCAGTGCTAGTACAGGATTCTTGGGCTATGGC. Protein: CSASTGFLGYG. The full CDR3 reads CSASTGFLGYGYTF.

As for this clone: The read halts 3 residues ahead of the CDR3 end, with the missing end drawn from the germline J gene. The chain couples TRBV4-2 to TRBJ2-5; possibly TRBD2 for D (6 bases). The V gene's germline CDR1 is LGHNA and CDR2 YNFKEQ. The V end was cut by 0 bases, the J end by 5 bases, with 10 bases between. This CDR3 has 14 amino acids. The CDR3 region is CASSQEKGRETQYF. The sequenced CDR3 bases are TGTGCCAGCAGCCAAGAGAAGGGGAGGGAGACC.

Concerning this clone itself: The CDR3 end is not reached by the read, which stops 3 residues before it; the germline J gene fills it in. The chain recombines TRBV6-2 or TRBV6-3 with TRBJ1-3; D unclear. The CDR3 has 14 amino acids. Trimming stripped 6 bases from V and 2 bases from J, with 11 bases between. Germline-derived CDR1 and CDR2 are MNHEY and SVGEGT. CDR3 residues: CASRPGVPGNTIYF. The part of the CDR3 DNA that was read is TGTGCCAGCAGGCCCGGGGTCCCTGGAAACACC.

The CDR3 reads CASSYSNGGQETQYF. CDR3 DNA, as far as it was read: TGTGCCAGCAGTTACTCGAACGGCGGCCAAGAGACC. The chain joins TRBV6-2 or TRBV6-3 to TRBJ2-5; no firm D call. The CDR3 is cut off 3 residues early in the read; its end comes from the germline J gene. The V gene lost 0 bases and the J gene lost 1 base, with 9 bases spanning the gap. The CDR3 has 15 residues. Germline V gives CDR1 MNHEY, CDR2 SVGEGT.

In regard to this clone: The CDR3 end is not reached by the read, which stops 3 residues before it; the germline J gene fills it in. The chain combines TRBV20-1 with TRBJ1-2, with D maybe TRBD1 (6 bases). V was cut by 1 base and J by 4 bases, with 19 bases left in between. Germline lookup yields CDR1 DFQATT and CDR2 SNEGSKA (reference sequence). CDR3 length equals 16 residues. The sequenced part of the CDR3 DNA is TGCAGTGCTAGAGTAGGGGGGGAAGCCGTGAGCTATGGC. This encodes CSARVGGEAVSYG. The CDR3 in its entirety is CSARVGGEAVSYGYTF.

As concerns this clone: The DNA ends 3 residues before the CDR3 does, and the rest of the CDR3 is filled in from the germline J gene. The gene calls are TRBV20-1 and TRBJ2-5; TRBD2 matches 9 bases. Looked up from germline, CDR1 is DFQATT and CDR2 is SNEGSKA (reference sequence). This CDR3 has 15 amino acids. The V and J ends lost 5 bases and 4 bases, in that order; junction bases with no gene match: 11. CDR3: CSAGNKRGDRETQYF. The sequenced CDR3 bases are TGCAGTGCTGGAAACAAGCGGGGGGACCGAGAGACC.

The sequenced part of the CDR3 DNA is TGTGCCACCGCCGACGGGGGGGCCTATGGC. This codes for CATADGGAYG. The full CDR3 is CATADGGAYGYTF. The gene calls are TRBV15 and TRBJ1-2, with D possibly matching TRBD1 (6 bases). The CDR3 end is not reached by the read, which stops 3 residues before it; the germline J gene fills it in. CDR3 size: 13 residues. In germline, CDR1 is LNHNV, CDR2 YYDKDF (reference sequence). Trimming left V 8 bases short and J 4 bases short, with 14 bases between.

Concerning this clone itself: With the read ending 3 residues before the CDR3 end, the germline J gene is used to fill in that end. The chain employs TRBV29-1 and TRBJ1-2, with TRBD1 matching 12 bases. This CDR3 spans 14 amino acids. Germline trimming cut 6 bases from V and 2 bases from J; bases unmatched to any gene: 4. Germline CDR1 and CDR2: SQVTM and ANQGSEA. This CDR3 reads CSVGTGGANYGYTF. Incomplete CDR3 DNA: TGCAGCGTCGGGACAGGGGGCGCCAACTATGGC.

The CDR3 protein is CASSVSLARQETQYF. CDR3 DNA (partial): TGTGCCAGCAGTGTGTCACTAGCTCGGCAAGAGACC. The rearrangement links TRBV6-1 to TRBJ2-5; perhaps TRBD2 as D (6 bases). The observed sequence ends 3 residues before the CDR3 terminus, with the missing tail filled in from the germline J gene. This CDR3 comprises 15 residues. The germline CDR1 and CDR2 sequences are MNHNS and SASEGT. Trimming pared 4 bases from V and 2 bases from J, leaving 14 bases between.

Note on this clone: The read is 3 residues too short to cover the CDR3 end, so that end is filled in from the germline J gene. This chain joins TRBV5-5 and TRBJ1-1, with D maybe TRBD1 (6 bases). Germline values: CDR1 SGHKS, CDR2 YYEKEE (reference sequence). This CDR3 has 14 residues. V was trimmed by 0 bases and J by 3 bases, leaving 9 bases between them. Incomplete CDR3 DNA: TGTGCCAGCAGCTTGGGGGACACCGACACTGAA. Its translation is CASSLGDTDTE. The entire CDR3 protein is CASSLGDTDTEAFF.

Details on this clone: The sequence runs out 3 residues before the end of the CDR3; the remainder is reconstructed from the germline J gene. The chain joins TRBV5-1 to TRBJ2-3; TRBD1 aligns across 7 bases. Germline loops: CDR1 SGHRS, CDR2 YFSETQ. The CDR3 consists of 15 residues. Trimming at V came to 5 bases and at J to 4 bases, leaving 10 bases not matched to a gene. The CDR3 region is CASSRQGRGSDTQYF. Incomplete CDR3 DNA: TGCGCCAGCAGTCGACAGGGACGCGGCTCAGATACG.

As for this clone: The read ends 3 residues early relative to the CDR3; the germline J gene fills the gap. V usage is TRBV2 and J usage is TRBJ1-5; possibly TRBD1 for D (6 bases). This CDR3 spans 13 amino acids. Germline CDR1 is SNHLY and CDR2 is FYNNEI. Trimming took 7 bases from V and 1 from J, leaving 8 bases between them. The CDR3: CASTGESNQPQHF. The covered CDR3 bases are TGTGCCAGCACAGGGGAGAGCAATCAGCCC.

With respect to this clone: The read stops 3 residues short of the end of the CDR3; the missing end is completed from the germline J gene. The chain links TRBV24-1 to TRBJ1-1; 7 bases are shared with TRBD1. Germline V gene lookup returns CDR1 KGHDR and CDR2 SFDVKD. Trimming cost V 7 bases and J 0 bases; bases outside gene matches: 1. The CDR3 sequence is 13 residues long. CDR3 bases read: TGTGCCACCAGACAGGGGTTGAACACTGAA. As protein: CATRQGLNTE. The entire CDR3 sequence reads CATRQGLNTEAFF.

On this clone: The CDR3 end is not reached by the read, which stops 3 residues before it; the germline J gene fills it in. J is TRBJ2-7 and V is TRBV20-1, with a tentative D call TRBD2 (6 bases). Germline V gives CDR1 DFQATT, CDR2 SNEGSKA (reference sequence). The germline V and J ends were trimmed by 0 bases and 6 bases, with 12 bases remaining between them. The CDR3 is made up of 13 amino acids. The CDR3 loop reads CSARDNRGGEQYF. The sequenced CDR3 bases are TGCAGTGCTAGAGACAATAGGGGAGGCGAG.

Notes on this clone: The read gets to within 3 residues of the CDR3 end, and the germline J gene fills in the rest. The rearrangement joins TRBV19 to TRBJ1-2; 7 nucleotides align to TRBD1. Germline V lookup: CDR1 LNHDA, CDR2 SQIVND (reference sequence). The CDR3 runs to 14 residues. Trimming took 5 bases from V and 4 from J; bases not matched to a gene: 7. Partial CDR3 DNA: TGTGCCAGTAGTTTATCGGGACAGACCTATGGC. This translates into CASSLSGQTYG. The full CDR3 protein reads CASSLSGQTYGYTF. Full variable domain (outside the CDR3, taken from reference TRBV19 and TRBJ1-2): DGGITQSPKYLFRKEGQNVTLSCEQNLNHDAMYWYRQDPGQGLRLIYYSQIVNDFQKGDIAEGYSVSREKKESFPLTVTSAQKNPTAFYLCASSLSGQTYGYTFGSGTRLTVV.

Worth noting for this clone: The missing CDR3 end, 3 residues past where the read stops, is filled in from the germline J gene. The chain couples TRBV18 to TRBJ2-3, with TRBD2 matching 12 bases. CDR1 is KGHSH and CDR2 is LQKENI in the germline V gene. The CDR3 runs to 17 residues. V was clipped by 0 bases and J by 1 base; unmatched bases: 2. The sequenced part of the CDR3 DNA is TGTGCCAGCTCACCACCGACTAGCGGGGGCCGCACAGATACG. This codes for CASSPPTSGGRTDT. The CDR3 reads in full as CASSPPTSGGRTDTQYF.

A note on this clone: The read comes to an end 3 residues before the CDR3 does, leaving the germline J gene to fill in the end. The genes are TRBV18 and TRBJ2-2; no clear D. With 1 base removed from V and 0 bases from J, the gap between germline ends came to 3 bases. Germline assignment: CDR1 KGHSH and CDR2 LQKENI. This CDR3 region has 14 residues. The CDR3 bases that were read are TGTGCCAGCTCACCACAGCCGAACACCGGGGAG. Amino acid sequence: CASSPQPNTGE. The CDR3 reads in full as CASSPQPNTGELFF.

The DNA read from the CDR3 is TGTGCCAGCAGTTTTCAGGCGGGGGGGGCCCCGTACGAG. Its protein is CASSFQAGGAPYE. The full CDR3 protein is CASSFQAGGAPYEQYF. This chain connects TRBV12-3 or TRBV12-4 to TRBJ2-7; TRBD2 matches 9 bases. Read coverage stops 3 residues before the CDR3 terminus; the germline J gene supplies the remainder. J lost 4 bases, V lost 3 bases, and 10 bases had no gene match. The CDR3 runs to 16 residues.

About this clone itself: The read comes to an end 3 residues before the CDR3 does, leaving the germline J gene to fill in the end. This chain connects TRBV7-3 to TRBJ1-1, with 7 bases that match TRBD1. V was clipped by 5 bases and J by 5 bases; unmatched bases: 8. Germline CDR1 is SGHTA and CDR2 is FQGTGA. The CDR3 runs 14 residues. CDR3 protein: CASSQGVEGTEAFF. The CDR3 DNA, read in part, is TGTGCCAGCAGCCAGGGGGTGGAGGGAACTGAA.

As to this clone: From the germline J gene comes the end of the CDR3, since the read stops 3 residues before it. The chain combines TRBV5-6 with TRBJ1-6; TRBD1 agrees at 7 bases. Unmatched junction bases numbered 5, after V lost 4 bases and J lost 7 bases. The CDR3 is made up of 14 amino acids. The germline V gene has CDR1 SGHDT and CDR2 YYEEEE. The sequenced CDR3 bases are TGTGCCAGCAGCCGGGACAGTACAAATTCACCC. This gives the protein CASSRDSTNSP. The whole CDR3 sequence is CASSRDSTNSPLHF.

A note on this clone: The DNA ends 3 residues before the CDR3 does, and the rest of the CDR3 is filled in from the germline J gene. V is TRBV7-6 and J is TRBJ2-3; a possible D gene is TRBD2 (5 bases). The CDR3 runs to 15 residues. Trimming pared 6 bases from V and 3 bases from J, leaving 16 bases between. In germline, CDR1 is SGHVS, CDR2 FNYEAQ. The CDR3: CASRPTLGPTDTQYF. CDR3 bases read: TGTGCCAGCAGACCCACACTAGGCCCGACAGATACG.

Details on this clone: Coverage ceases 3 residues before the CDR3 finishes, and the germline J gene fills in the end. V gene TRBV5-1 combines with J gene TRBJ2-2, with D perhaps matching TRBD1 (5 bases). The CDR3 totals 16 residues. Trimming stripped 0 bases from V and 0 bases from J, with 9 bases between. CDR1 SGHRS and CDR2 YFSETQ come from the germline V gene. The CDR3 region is CASSLGLDTNTGELFF. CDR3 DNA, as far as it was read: TGCGCCAGCAGCTTGGGATTGGACACGAACACCGGGGAG.

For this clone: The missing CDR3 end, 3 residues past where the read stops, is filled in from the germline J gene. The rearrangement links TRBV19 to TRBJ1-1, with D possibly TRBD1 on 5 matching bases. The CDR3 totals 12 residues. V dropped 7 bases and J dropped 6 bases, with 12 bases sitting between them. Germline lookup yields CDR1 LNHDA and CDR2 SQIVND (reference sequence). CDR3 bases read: TGTGCCAGTACCCTTGCGACAGCTGAA. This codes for CASTLATAE. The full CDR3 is CASTLATAEAFF.

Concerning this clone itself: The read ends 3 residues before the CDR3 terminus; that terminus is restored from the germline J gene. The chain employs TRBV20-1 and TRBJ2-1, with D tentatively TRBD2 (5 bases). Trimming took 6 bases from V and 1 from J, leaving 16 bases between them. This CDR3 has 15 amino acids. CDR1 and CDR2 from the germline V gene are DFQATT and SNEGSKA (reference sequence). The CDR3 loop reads CSAPRRQTSYNEQFF. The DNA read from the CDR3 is TGCAGTGCCCCCCGGAGGCAGACTTCCTACAATGAG.